These 29 T cell receptor beta chains were all obtained from the same sample, sequenced in a study of identical twins. TCRdb called the 5' RACE reads again in MiXCR, with one record for every CDR3 protein. The table has approximately 1.8 million distinct CDR3 sequences, less than 40% seen once. Sequencing was done on a sample of cord blood. The source of these receptors is a newborn girl in good health.

This clonotype was seen a single time. The chain has TRBV25-1 and TRBJ1-6; D is possibly TRBD1 (5 bases). V was cut by 0 bases and J by 7 bases, with 13 bases left in between. Germline V gene lookup returns CDR1 MGHDK and CDR2 SYGVNS. CDR3 length: 16 residues. The CDR3 is CASSEYSQGRNSPLHF. CDR3 DNA sequence: TGTGCCAGCAGTGAATATTCCCAGGGAAGAAATTCACCCCTCCACTTT.

The table lists this clonotype with a few counts. J is TRBJ2-1 and V is TRBV20-1; D may be TRBD2 (5 bases). The V end lost 3 bases, the J end lost 4 bases, and 13 bases lay between the germline ends. Germline V gives CDR1 DFQATT, CDR2 SNEGSKA (reference sequence). This CDR3 is built from 14 residues. The CDR3 here is CSASRGPAYNEQFF. CDR3 nucleotides: TGCAGTGCTAGCCGCGGGCCGGCGTACAATGAGCAGTTCTTC.

This chain connects TRBV20-1 to TRBJ1-1; perhaps TRBD1 as D (6 bases). Germline CDR1 is DFQATT and CDR2 is SNEGSKA (reference sequence). The CDR3 is made up of 12 amino acids. Trimming stripped 3 bases from V and 7 bases from J, with 12 bases between. CDR3 amino acids: CSARGPGVEAFF. CDR3 DNA sequence: TGCAGTGCTAGGGGGCCAGGGGTTGAAGCTTTCTTT.

The table lists this clonotype with a few counts. The chain is built from TRBV20-1 and TRBJ2-1, with 8 bases matching TRBD2. The J segment lost 7 bases and the V segment lost 0 bases, leaving 8 bases of the junction unmatched. The CDR3 is made up of 15 amino acids. The germline gives CDR1 DFQATT, CDR2 SNEGSKA (reference sequence). The CDR3 reads CSARDRSGRGNEQFF. The CDR3 region has the DNA TGCAGTGCTAGAGATAGGAGCGGGAGAGGTAATGAGCAGTTCTTC.

Ten or more counts support this clonotype. This chain joins TRBV6-1 and TRBJ1-1, with D possibly TRBD1 on 5 matching bases. Looked up from germline, CDR1 is MNHNS and CDR2 is SASEGT. V lost 6 bases, J lost 5 bases, and 10 bases lay in between. This CDR3 has 12 amino acids. The chain's CDR3 is CASRLGGTEAFF. DNA of the CDR3: TGTGCCAGCAGACTGGGGGGAACTGAAGCTTTCTTT.

This chain uses TRBV5-1 with TRBJ2-5; 8 bases map to TRBD1. J lost 0 bases, V lost 0 bases, and 7 bases had no gene match. The CDR3 is made up of 17 amino acids. CDR1 is SGHRS, CDR2 YFSETQ, per germline. Here the CDR3 reads CASSLEAGGFYQETQYF. In DNA form, the CDR3 reads TGCGCCAGCAGCTTGGAGGCAGGGGGCTTCTACCAAGAGACCCAGTACTTC.

The V call is TRBV14, the J call TRBJ2-3; 9 bases align to TRBD1. V was clipped by 1 base and J by 0 bases; unmatched bases: 14. Germline lookup yields CDR1 SGHDN and CDR2 FVKESK. CDR3 length: 20 residues. The CDR3 loop reads CASSQGIRTGVLFSTDTQYF. The CDR3 DNA reads TGTGCCAGCAGCCAAGGAATTAGGACAGGGGTGCTATTTAGCACAGATACGCAGTATTTT. The full variable domain, in which reference TRBV14 and TRBJ2-3 provide the parts outside the CDR3, is EAGVTQFPSHSVIEKGQTVTLRCDPISGHDNLYWYRRVMGKEIKFLLHFVKESKQDESGMPNNRFLAERTGGTYSTLKVQPAELEDSGVYFCASSQGIRTGVLFSTDTQYFGPGTRLTVL.

The chain employs TRBV6-1 and TRBJ2-1, with no clear D. The CDR3 runs 12 residues. CDR1 MNHNS and CDR2 SASEGT come from the germline V gene. Between the trimmed V and J ends, which lost 8 bases and 6 bases, there was a span of 11 bases. CDR3 coding DNA: TGTGCCAGCCGTGCCCCCCCCAATGAGCAGTTCTTC. Translation: CASRAPPNEQFF.

Points on this clonotype: At one end the junction does not follow the germline gene, possibly because of a read error. The rearrangement joins TRBV12-3 or TRBV12-4 to TRBJ2-7; 7 bases line up with TRBD1. There are 18 residues in the CDR3. CDR3 sequence reads: CTSSKSHLGQASSYEQYF. The CDR3 nucleotides are TGTACCAGCAGCAAATCGCACTTAGGACAGGCTTCCTCCTACGAGCAGTACTTC.

This clonotype occurred a few times. J is TRBJ2-3 and V is TRBV6-5; TRBD1 matches at 9 bases. Germline V gene sequence: CDR1 MNHEY, CDR2 SVGAGI. The CDR3 is 15 amino acids. With 6 bases clipped from V and 1 base from J, the junction kept 5 bases outside the gene matches. CDR3 sequence (DNA): TGTGCCAGCAGAACCCGGGACAGGGGCACAGATACGCAGTATTTT. Protein product: CASRTRDRGTDTQYF.

This clonotype was observed at least ten times. The CDR3 DNA reads as TGTGCCAGCAGGGCTAGCTACAATGAGCAGTTCTTC. Its translation is CASRASYNEQFF. V and J are TRBV12-3 or TRBV12-4 and TRBJ2-1, with unresolved D. Between the trimmed V and J ends, which lost 6 bases and 3 bases, there was a span of 6 bases. The CDR3 is 12 residues long.

The chain joins TRBV12-5 to TRBJ2-1; D is possibly TRBD2 (7 bases). Germline V CDR1 and CDR2: LGHNT, FRNRAP. Trimming removed 0 bases at V and 8 bases at J, with 17 bases between. The CDR3 has 16 residues. DNA for the CDR3: TGTGCTAGTGGTTTGGTACCTGGGGGGGGGCACTATGAGCAGTTCTTC. The encoded protein is CASGLVPGGGHYEQFF. Full variable domain (remainder filled in from reference TRBV12-5 and TRBJ2-1): DARVTQTPRHKVTEMGQEVTMRCQPILGHNTVFWYRQTMMQGLELLAYFRNRAPLDDSGMPKDRFSAEMPDATLATLKIQPSEPRDSAVYFCASGLVPGGGHYEQFFGPGTRLTVL.

A note on this clonotype: In this CDR3 the conserved last residue, phenylalanine or tryptophan, is missing, so a read error is likely. The rearrangement links TRBV29-1 to TRBJ2-1; D is undetermined. Trimming removed 2 bases from V and 0 bases from J, with 11 bases in between. Germline-derived CDR1 and CDR2 are SQVTM and ANQGSEA. CDR3 length equals 15 residues. The CDR3 DNA reads as TGCAGCGTTGAATCCCCCCCGAGCTCCTACAATGAGCAGTTCTTA. The encoded protein is CSVESPPSSYNEQFL.

This clonotype was counted between two and nine times. The V and J genes are TRBV6-1 and TRBJ1-1, with D hard to call. The CDR3 spans 13 residues. The V end lost 9 bases, the J end lost 4 bases, and 15 bases lay between the germline ends. Germline V gene sequence: CDR1 MNHNS, CDR2 SASEGT. The CDR3: CASFLLAITEAFF. In nucleotides, the CDR3 is TGTGCCAGTTTTTTACTGGCCATCACTGAAGCTTTCTTT.

The J gene is TRBJ2-1, the V gene TRBV20-1; TRBD2 matches at 11 bases. The germline V gene has CDR1 DFQATT and CDR2 SNEGSKA (reference sequence). The V segment lost 5 bases and the J segment 5 bases; nucleotides outside the gene matches: 5. This CDR3 is 14 amino acids long. The DNA for the CDR3 is TGCAGTGCTCGTAGCGGGAGGGGACACAATGAGCAGTTCTTC. Translating it yields CSARSGRGHNEQFF.

This clonotype was detected ten times or more. V is TRBV4-2 and J is TRBJ2-1, with D perhaps matching TRBD2 (5 bases). V lost 6 bases to trimming and J lost 4 bases, with 10 bases between them. CDR3 length: 13 amino acids. CDR1 and CDR2 from the germline V gene are LGHNA and YNFKEQ. Here the CDR3 DNA reads TGTGCCAGCAGGCCAGGCGGGTACAATGAGCAGTTCTTC. Its translation is CASRPGGYNEQFF.

This clonotype was counted many times. J is TRBJ2-7 and V is TRBV6-5, with 12 bases that match TRBD2. V gave up 7 bases and J gave up 5 bases; unmatched junction bases: 12. CDR1 is MNHEY and CDR2 is SVGAGI in the germline V gene. The CDR3 has 16 residues. CDR3 coding DNA: TGTGCCAGCAAAAACCGCCAGACTAGCGGGAGCAACGAGCAGTACTTC. It is translated as CASKNRQTSGSNEQYF.

The table lists this clonotype with many counts. This rearrangement joins TRBV20-1 to TRBJ2-4, with TRBD2 matching 11 bases. The CDR3 spans 16 residues. CDR1 and CDR2 from the germline V gene are DFQATT and SNEGSKA (reference sequence). V lost 0 bases and J lost 2; bases outside the gene matches: 3. DNA of the CDR3: TGCAGTGCTAGAGATCCGACTAGCGGGACCAAAAACATTCAGTACTTC. It is translated as CSARDPTSGTKNIQYF.

The sample holds many counts of this clonotype. The V and J genes are TRBV6-6 and TRBJ1-6; no definite D call. The CDR3 consists of 12 residues. Germline assignment: CDR1 MNHNY and CDR2 SVGAGI (reference sequence). Deletions cut 2 bases from V and 7 bases from J, with 3 bases between. CDR3 DNA sequence: TGTGCCAGCAGTTACCCCAATTCACCCCTCCACTTT. Translating gives CASSYPNSPLHF.

This clonotype was seen more than once but under ten times. The rearrangement uses TRBV11-2 and TRBJ2-7; 8 nucleotides align to TRBD1. The CDR3 covers 14 residues. Germline V lookup: CDR1 SGHAT, CDR2 FQNNGV. Germline trimming cut 2 bases from V and 3 bases from J; bases unmatched to any gene: 3. This CDR3 reads CASSLRDRNYEQYF. CDR3 nucleotides: TGTGCCAGCAGCTTAAGGGACAGGAACTACGAGCAGTACTTC.

This clonotype was seen a handful of times. V gene TRBV24-1 combines with J gene TRBJ2-1; 7 nucleotides match TRBD2. From germline, CDR1 is KGHDR and CDR2 SFDVKD. The V gene end was trimmed by 1 base and the J gene end by 4 bases; junction bases not matched to a gene: 3. The CDR3 spans 15 residues. The DNA of the CDR3 is TGTGCCACCAGTGATTTCCGGGGAGGGTACAATGAGCAGTTCTTC. This sequence encodes CATSDFRGGYNEQFF.

The chain uses TRBV4-2 and TRBJ2-3, with D unresolved. Germline CDR1 and CDR2: LGHNA and YNFKEQ. The V and J ends lost 3 bases and 2 bases respectively, with 6 bases between them. This CDR3 has 13 residues. For the CDR3, the DNA is TGTGCCAGCAGCCATATGGCCACAGATACGCAGTATTTT. Protein: CASSHMATDTQYF.

The J gene is TRBJ1-1, the V gene TRBV4-1; D is undetermined. V shed 0 bases and J shed 0 bases, with 8 bases lying between them. Per the germline V gene, CDR1 is MGHRA and CDR2 is YSYEKL. The CDR3 is 15 amino acids. The CDR3 loop is CASSQDRLMNTEAFF. DNA of the CDR3: TGCGCCAGCAGCCAAGATCGGTTAATGAACACTGAAGCTTTCTTT.

This clonotype was counted at least ten times. The chain carries TRBV2 and TRBJ2-3, with 12 nucleotides matching TRBD2. The CDR3 contains 16 residues. Germline CDR1 SNHLY, CDR2 FYNNEI. Trimming at V came to 6 bases and at J to 2 bases, leaving 6 bases not matched to a gene. CDR3 bases: TGTGCCAGCAGCCAAACTAGCGGGGGGTACACAGATACGCAGTATTTT. Encoded protein: CASSQTSGGYTDTQYF.

Turning to this clonotype: A much larger clone sits a single nucleotide away, making a read error possible. The rearrangement uses TRBV10-3 and TRBJ2-3, with a tentative D call TRBD2 (6 bases). Trimming stripped 2 bases from V and 1 base from J, with 13 bases between. CDR1 is ENHRY, CDR2 SYGVKD, per germline. This CDR3 has 16 residues. The CDR3 loop reads CAISERGISGTDTQYF. The CDR3 coding sequence is TGTGCCATCAGTGAGCGGGGGATTAGCGGCACAGATACGCAGTATTTT.

V and J are TRBV20-1 and TRBJ2-1; the match to TRBD2 covers 10 bases. V shed 4 bases and J 3 bases; nucleotides not matched to a gene: 3. This CDR3 has 14 amino acids. Germline V gene data show CDR1 as DFQATT and CDR2 as SNEGSKA (reference sequence). The CDR3 region is CSATSGSHYNEQFF. As DNA, the CDR3 is TGCAGTGCTACTAGCGGGAGCCACTACAATGAGCAGTTCTTC.

This clonotype has a handful of counts. The chain uses TRBV7-2 and TRBJ2-1; 7 positions agree with TRBD1. Germline trimming cut 0 bases from V and 2 bases from J; bases unmatched to any gene: 4. CDR1 is SGHTA, CDR2 FQGNSA, per germline. The CDR3 sequence is 16 residues long. CDR3 coding DNA: TGTGCCAGCAGCTTAGCTACAGGGGACCCCTACAATGAGCAGTTCTTC. Translating gives CASSLATGDPYNEQFF.

This rearrangement joins TRBV7-9 to TRBJ1-6; 9 bases map to TRBD1. The V gene's germline CDR1 is SEHNR and CDR2 FQNEAQ (reference sequence). Trimming took 8 bases from V and 11 from J; bases not matched to a gene: 4. The length of the CDR3 is 12 residues. The CDR3 DNA reads TGTGCCAGCGGAACAGGGGGCCCACCCCTCCACTTT. It is translated as CASGTGGPPLHF. Looking up the rest from reference TRBV7-9 and TRBJ1-6 gives the full variable domain: DTGVSQNPRHKITKRGQNVTFRCDPISEHNRLYWYRQTLGQGPEFLTYFQNEAQLEKSRLLSDRFSAERPKGSFSTLEIQRTEQGDSAMYLCASGTGGPPLHFGNGTRLTVT.

Concerning this clonotype: The germline gene is not matched at one end of the junction; a read error may be the cause. V is TRBV9 and J is TRBJ2-7; a possible D gene is TRBD1 (6 bases). The germline V gene encodes CDR1 SGDLS and CDR2 YYNGEE. This CDR3 is 16 amino acids long. Here the CDR3 reads CASSVGNRVGKNIQNF. The DNA of the CDR3 is TGTGCCAGCAGCGTGGGGAACAGGGTCGGAAAAAACATTCAGAACTTC.